The 18 T cell receptor beta chains reported below all come from one sample, sequenced in a study of shared clonotypes between healthy human individuals. Repertoires were generated with immunoSEQ multiplex PCR, while TCRdb's copy carries only in-frame clones and drops some. The table shows over 950,000 clones, with 70% to 80% occurring only once. The sample taken for sequencing was memory CD4+ T cells from PBMCs. Documented subset: CD45RA-negative fraction. Source of these receptors: a young man in good health. Some clones in this sample may be carry-over from other donors' samples.

The chain couples TRBV27 to TRBJ1-5; tentatively, D is TRBD1 (5 bases). V was cut by 0 bases and J by 1 base, with 10 bases left in between. In germline, CDR1 is MNHEY, CDR2 SMNVEV (reference sequence). This CDR3 has 16 residues. The CDR3 region is CASSLSWGTSNQPQHF. CDR3 nucleotides: TGTGCCAGCAGTTTATCATGGGGGACGAGCAATCAGCCCCAGCATTTT.

With regard to this clone: A read error may account for a junction end that differs from germline. This chain uses TRBV10-3 with TRBJ1-2; 7 nucleotides match TRBD1. The CDR3 extends over 13 amino acids. CDR1 is ENHRY and CDR2 is SYGVKD in the germline V gene. Here the CDR3 reads CASSGTANYGYTF. The CDR3 DNA sequence: TGTGCCAGCAGTGGGACAGCTAACTATGGCTACACCTTC.

This chain joins TRBV7-2 and TRBJ1-3, with TRBD1 matching over 7 bases. The CDR3 contains 14 residues. Trimming removed 2 bases from V and 6 bases from J; junction bases left unmatched: 4. CDR1 and CDR2 from the germline V gene are SGHTA and FQGNSA. CDR3 protein: CASSLRQGENTIYF. The CDR3 DNA reads as TGTGCCAGCAGCTTAAGACAGGGAGAAAACACCATATATTTT.

In regard to this clone: Other DNA sequences from this sample encode an identical CDR3 as well. The chain carries TRBV11-2 and TRBJ2-5; the D gene is possibly TRBD1 (5 bases). The CDR3 length is 13 residues. Trimming cost V 3 bases and J 5 bases, with 10 bases left between them. Germline CDR1 and CDR2: SGHAT and FQNNGV. The CDR3 sequence: CASSFGRVETQYF. The CDR3 nucleotides are TGTGCCAGCAGCTTCGGCAGGGTCGAGACCCAGTACTTC.

This rearrangement joins TRBV19 to TRBJ2-2; TRBD1 agrees at 7 bases. The CDR3 consists of 16 residues. Germline trimming cut 4 bases from V and 2 bases from J; bases unmatched to any gene: 7. The germline V gene encodes CDR1 LNHDA and CDR2 SQIVND (reference sequence). The CDR3 coding sequence is TGTGCCAGTAGTAAAAACAGGGGCCCCAACACCGGGGAGCTGTTTTTT. Residues: CASSKNRGPNTGELFF.

Here the CDR3 reads CASSPRGGRNTGELFF. Here the CDR3 DNA reads TGTGCCAGTAGTCCAAGAGGGGGTCGGAACACCGGGGAGCTGTTTTTT. This chain uses TRBV19 with TRBJ2-2; possibly TRBD1 for D (6 bases). CDR1 and CDR2 from the germline V gene are LNHDA and SQIVND (reference sequence). The length of the CDR3 is 16 residues. Trimming stripped 5 bases from V and 1 base from J, with 14 bases between.

The chain carries TRBV7-3 and TRBJ2-7, with 7 bases lining up with TRBD2. Germline lookup yields CDR1 SGHTA and CDR2 FQGTGA. The CDR3 extends over 16 amino acids. The V segment lost 1 base and the J segment 0 bases; nucleotides outside the gene matches: 6. The CDR3 region is CASSLISASGSYEQYF. In DNA, the CDR3 is TGTGCCAGCAGCTTAATAAGTGCTAGCGGCTCCTACGAGCAGTACTTC.

The chain joins TRBV15 to TRBJ2-7; the D is unclear. Trimming stripped 1 base from V and 3 bases from J, with 13 bases between. Germline V lookup: CDR1 LNHNV, CDR2 YYDKDF (reference sequence). The CDR3 covers 15 residues. CDR3 in amino acids: CATSRVDLSRYEQYF. CDR3 bases: TGTGCCACCAGCAGAGTAGATCTTTCTCGCTACGAGCAGTACTTC.

This clone was seen more than once but under ten times. The chain couples TRBV19 to TRBJ2-7, with TRBD1 matching over 8 bases. The CDR3 runs to 15 residues. The junction had 6 bases not matched to a gene; V was cut back by 5 bases and J by 0 bases. CDR1 LNHDA and CDR2 SQIVND come from the germline V gene (reference sequence). The CDR3 loop is CASSPRDRSSYEQYF. The CDR3 region has the DNA TGTGCCAGTAGTCCCCGGGACAGGTCCTCCTACGAGCAGTACTTC.

This chain connects TRBV11-2 to TRBJ1-2; D gene ambiguous. Trimming stripped 3 bases from V and 4 bases from J, with 9 bases between. CDR1 and CDR2 from the germline V gene are SGHAT and FQNNGV. This CDR3 contains 13 residues. The CDR3 spells CASSFSGAYGYTF. The DNA for the CDR3 is TGTGCCAGCAGCTTTTCAGGAGCCTATGGCTACACCTTC.

The gene calls are TRBV27 and TRBJ2-7; the match to TRBD1 covers 7 bases. CDR3 length: 15 amino acids. The ends lost 4 bases at V and 1 base at J; junction bases unmatched: 7. CDR1 is MNHEY and CDR2 is SMNVEV in the germline V gene (reference sequence). CDR3 loop: CASSSGTAFSYEQYF. CDR3 in DNA: TGTGCCAGCAGTTCGGGGACAGCTTTTTCCTACGAGCAGTACTTC.

The genes are TRBV5-1 and TRBJ2-6; no firm D call. The V and J ends lost 4 bases and 1 base respectively, with 15 bases between them. In germline, CDR1 is SGHRS, CDR2 YFSETQ. The CDR3 loop spans 17 amino acids. CDR3 nucleotide sequence: TGCGCCAGCAGCAGAAGGGTATCTGATTCTGGGGCCAACGTCCTGACTTTC. Translation: CASSRRVSDSGANVLTF.

V and J are TRBV7-2 and TRBJ2-7, with 11 bases that match TRBD2. This CDR3 region has 14 residues. Germline lookup yields CDR1 SGHTA and CDR2 FQGNSA. Trimming removed 5 bases from V and 5 bases from J; junction bases left unmatched: 5. Here the CDR3 reads CASSLSGREDEQYF. Written as DNA, the CDR3 is TGTGCCAGCAGCCTTAGCGGGAGGGAGGACGAGCAGTACTTC.

The chain has TRBV11-3 and TRBJ2-1, with D maybe TRBD1 (5 bases). Deletions cut 6 bases from V and 5 bases from J, with 11 bases between. This CDR3 comprises 13 residues. Germline CDR1 is SGHNT and CDR2 is YENEEA. The CDR3 nucleotides are TGTGCCAGCAGGCTCGGCAGGGACAATGAGCAGTTCTTC. Its protein product is CASRLGRDNEQFF.

The J gene is TRBJ2-3, the V gene TRBV4-1; D not resolved. Germline CDR1 is MGHRA and CDR2 is YSYEKL. V lost 0 bases, J lost 1 base, and 14 bases lay in between. The CDR3 spans 17 residues. The CDR3 spells CASSQDSQSVGTDTQYF. Written as DNA, the CDR3 is TGCGCCAGCAGCCAAGATTCCCAATCGGTGGGCACAGATACGCAGTATTTT.

This clone was counted a few times. This rearrangement joins TRBV20-1 to TRBJ1-4, with no clear D. CDR3 length equals 11 residues. V lost 6 bases to trimming and J lost 5 bases, with 7 bases between them. Germline CDR1 and CDR2: DFQATT and SNEGSKA (reference sequence). DNA for the CDR3: TGCAGTGCCCCCCGGAATGAAAAACTGTTTTTT. Translated, it gives CSAPRNEKLFF.

The V and J genes are TRBV29-1 and TRBJ2-7; tentatively, D is TRBD1 or TRBD2 (5 bases each). Trimming pared 5 bases from V and 0 bases from J, leaving 11 bases between. Germline V CDR1 and CDR2: SQVTM, ANQGSEA. The CDR3 runs 13 residues. The CDR3: CSVTGALSYEQYF. CDR3 DNA sequence: TGCAGCGTTACCGGGGCCCTCTCCTACGAGCAGTACTTC.

The V gene is TRBV15, the J gene TRBJ1-3; D not certain. Germline V gives CDR1 LNHNV, CDR2 YYDKDF (reference sequence). The V end lost 0 bases, the J end lost 1 base, and 10 bases lay between the germline ends. This CDR3 is 16 amino acids long. The CDR3 here is CATSRDFGRSGNTIYF. The CDR3, as DNA: TGTGCCACCAGCAGAGATTTCGGGAGGTCTGGAAACACCATATATTTT.